Shown below are 20 T cell receptor beta chains from a single sample sequenced in a study of CXCR3-negative and CXCR3-positive naive CD8 T cells. Researchers prepared the TRB cDNA libraries using 5' RACE with UMI labels. Following a re-call of the 5' RACE reads, TCRdb has one entry per CDR3 protein and lacks DNA. The ten most abundant clones cover about 15% of a sample with about 48,000 distinct CDR3 sequences. Sequenced sample: memory CD8+ T cells from blood. Receptor source: a human donor in good health. Some clones in this sample may be carry-over from other donors' samples.

The chain couples TRBV20-1 to TRBJ1-2; TCRdb calls TRBD1, which cannot be checked without DNA. The CDR3 runs to 14 residues. The germline V gene encodes CDR1 DFQATT and CDR2 SNEGSKA (reference sequence). The CDR3 is CSAPKPSGSYGYTF.

The rearrangement uses TRBV12-3 or TRBV12-4 and TRBJ2-1; TCRdb indicates TRBD1, and absent DNA this call remains unverified. CDR3 length equals 17 residues. CDR3 sequence: CASSLSGTGTSYNEQFF.

The chain couples TRBV29-1 to TRBJ2-1; the D call from TCRdb, TRBD2, cannot be confirmed without DNA. Germline V CDR1 and CDR2: SQVTM, ANQGSEA. The CDR3 contains 17 residues. This chain's CDR3 is CSVDALGRGGSYNEQFF.

This sequence joins TRBV15 and TRBJ2-5. This CDR3 contains 12 residues. Germline V gives CDR1 LNHNV, CDR2 YYDKDF (reference sequence). CDR3 in amino acids: CATSREGETQYF.

J is TRBJ2-5 and V is TRBV29-1. CDR3 length: 13 amino acids. In germline, CDR1 is SQVTM, CDR2 ANQGSEA. The CDR3 here is CSVTDRLAETQYF.

The rearrangement uses TRBV6-2 or TRBV6-3 and TRBJ1-5. CDR3 size: 14 residues. In germline, CDR1 is MNHEY, CDR2 SVGEGT. The chain's CDR3 is CASSYSGGHQPQHF.

The V and J genes are TRBV28 and TRBJ1-5; there is no DNA to check the TCRdb D call of TRBD1. The CDR3 contains 12 residues. CDR1 and CDR2 (germline): MDHEN, SYDVKM. CDR3 residues: CASTFRGRPQHF.

V and J are TRBV29-1 and TRBJ2-2; as DNA is missing, the TRBD1 call by TCRdb cannot be tested. Germline-derived CDR1 and CDR2 are SQVTM and ANQGSEA. The CDR3 covers 14 residues. The CDR3: CSGFVKGGTGELFF.

V is TRBV29-1 and J is TRBJ1-4; TCRdb gives TRBD1 as the D gene, but with no DNA this cannot be confirmed. Germline loops: CDR1 SQVTM, CDR2 ANQGSEA. The CDR3 runs 13 residues. The CDR3 reads CSARQPPHEKLFF.

This sequence joins TRBV9 and TRBJ2-7; TCRdb designates TRBD1, a call that cannot be tested without DNA. The germline CDR1 and CDR2 sequences are SGDLS and YYNGEE. The CDR3 is 14 amino acids. The CDR3 sequence is CASSVEDSTYEQYF.

V usage is TRBV19 and J usage is TRBJ2-2; TCRdb's D call of TRBD2 is untestable without DNA. This CDR3 comprises 15 residues. Germline V gives CDR1 LNHDA, CDR2 SQIVND (reference sequence). The CDR3 is CASSMRQGNTGELFF.

The V and J genes are TRBV13 and TRBJ1-2; the TRBD1 assignment by TCRdb is unverifiable without DNA. This CDR3 spans 15 amino acids. Germline CDR1 is PRHDT and CDR2 is FYEKMQ (reference sequence). The CDR3: CASSLVAGVNYGYTF.

The chain has TRBV2 and TRBJ2-7. The germline gives CDR1 SNHLY, CDR2 FYNNEI. The CDR3 loop spans 15 amino acids. The CDR3 sequence is CASSSLDKPSYEQYF.

The rearrangement links TRBV28 to TRBJ2-7; TCRdb returns TRBD2, unconfirmable since there is no DNA. Germline-derived CDR1 and CDR2 are MDHEN and SYDVKM. This CDR3 region has 14 residues. CDR3 sequence: CASSLGLSSYEQYF.

This chain joins TRBV20-1 and TRBJ2-1; the D gene TCRdb calls, TRBD2, cannot be checked with no DNA. The V gene's germline CDR1 is DFQATT and CDR2 SNEGSKA (reference sequence). The CDR3 length is 15 residues. CDR3 region: CSARADSGVYNEQFF.

This chain links TRBV29-1 with TRBJ1-2. CDR3 length equals 12 residues. Germline V gene lookup returns CDR1 SQVTM and CDR2 ANQGSEA. CDR3: CSVVGANYGYTF.

This rearrangement joins TRBV25-1 to TRBJ2-7; TCRdb's D call, TRBD1, is unchecked because there is no DNA. CDR1 MGHDK and CDR2 SYGVNS come from the germline V gene. The length of the CDR3 is 14 residues. The CDR3 loop is CASSEYTGHGGEYF.

The rearrangement joins TRBV28 to TRBJ2-7; TCRdb gives TRBD2 as the D gene, but with no DNA this cannot be confirmed. From germline, CDR1 is MDHEN and CDR2 SYDVKM. CDR3 length equals 17 residues. CDR3 amino acids: CASSPTESGSSSYEQYF.

V and J are TRBV9 and TRBJ1-1. The germline V gene encodes CDR1 SGDLS and CDR2 YYNGEE. This CDR3 is built from 14 residues. The CDR3 region is CASSVEGLDTEAFF.

The genes are TRBV27 and TRBJ2-1; TCRdb's D gene call, TRBD1, goes unchecked for lack of DNA. Germline V gene data show CDR1 as MNHEY and CDR2 as SMNVEV (reference sequence). This CDR3 is 15 amino acids long. CDR3 sequence: CASSPRAGGYNEQFF.